One sample yielded the 24 T cell receptor beta chains listed below, sequenced in a study of patients and donors after allogeneic stem cell transplantation. Each CDR3 protein gets one entry after TCRdb re-called the RT-PCR reads with MiXCR. This sample carries 400,000 to 500,000 distinct CDR3 sequences, 16% of them seen once, and the ten largest clones take about 7%. Sequenced: blood, either unsorted or a sorted T cell fraction (not recorded which). These receptors were collected from a human donor who was either an allogeneic HSCT recipient or a stem cell or donor lymphocyte infusion donor (not recorded which). It is not recorded whose cells these are; they may come from a transplant donor.

This clonotype was counted a few times. This sequence joins TRBV11-3 and TRBJ2-1; D assignment may be TRBD1 or TRBD2 (5 bases each). The germline CDR1 and CDR2 sequences are SGHNT and YENEEA. The V end lost 4 bases, the J end lost 2 bases, and 12 bases lay between the germline ends. The CDR3 is made up of 15 amino acids. CDR3 DNA: TGTGCCAGCAGCTCCGGGACCGTCACCTACAATGAGCAGTTCTTC. It is translated as CASSSGTVTYNEQFF.

Ten or more counts support this clonotype. The V and J genes are TRBV6-1 and TRBJ2-5, with D possibly TRBD1 on 5 matching bases. CDR1 is MNHNS and CDR2 is SASEGT in the germline V gene. Between the trimmed V and J ends, which lost 5 bases and 1 base, there was a span of 11 bases. This CDR3 region has 14 residues. This chain's CDR3 is CASSRRRGQETQYF. The DNA of the CDR3 is TGTGCCAGCAGTAGGCGAAGGGGCCAAGAGACCCAGTACTTC.

This clonotype showed up just a few times. The chain couples TRBV3-1 to TRBJ2-1; D gene unclear. Germline V gene lookup returns CDR1 LGHDT and CDR2 YNNKEL (reference sequence). V was pared by 0 bases and J by 6 bases, with 12 bases between. The CDR3 sequence is 15 residues long. The CDR3 is CASSQDGRISNEQFF. The CDR3 DNA reads as TGTGCCAGCAGCCAAGATGGCCGGATTAGCAATGAGCAGTTCTTC.

There are a few counts of this clonotype. This chain connects TRBV11-2 to TRBJ1-1; D is uncertain. This CDR3 contains 13 residues. With 3 bases removed from V and 3 bases from J, the gap between germline ends came to 8 bases. Germline V gives CDR1 SGHAT, CDR2 FQNNGV. In nucleotides, the CDR3 is TGTGCCAGCAGCTTTAAACCTTACACTGAAGCTTTCTTT. It codes for CASSFKPYTEAFF.

This clonotype was observed a few times. The V gene is TRBV11-1, the J gene TRBJ1-1; D perhaps matches TRBD1 (5 bases). The CDR3 runs 17 residues. The germline V gene encodes CDR1 SGHAT and CDR2 FQDESV (reference sequence). The V gene lost 4 bases and the J gene lost 0 bases, with 18 bases spanning the gap. Written as DNA, the CDR3 is TGTGCCAGCAGCTCTGGGGGGAGGGGCCGCATGAACACTGAAGCTTTCTTT. It encodes CASSSGGRGRMNTEAFF.

This sequence joins TRBV2 and TRBJ2-3; perhaps TRBD1 as D (6 bases). Trimming pared 2 bases from V and 5 bases from J, leaving 23 bases between. The CDR3 length is 18 residues. Germline assignment: CDR1 SNHLY and CDR2 FYNNEI. The DNA for the CDR3 is TGTGCCAGCAGTGAATATAACGGCAGGGGCACCCCCGGAGATACGCAGTATTTT. It is translated as CASSEYNGRGTPGDTQYF.

This clonotype has at least ten counts. The chain uses TRBV4-1 and TRBJ2-2; D is perhaps TRBD1 (6 bases). Germline CDR1 is MGHRA and CDR2 is YSYEKL. The length of the CDR3 is 18 residues. Trimming took 2 bases from V and 1 from J, leaving 17 bases between them. In nucleotides, the CDR3 is TGCGCCAGCAGCCAACCCATCTCGGGACACATGAACACCGGGGAGCTGTTTTTT. Encoded protein: CASSQPISGHMNTGELFF.

This clonotype has just a few counts. CDR3 protein: CASSSPWRKETQYF. The CDR3, as DNA: TGTGCCAGCAGCTCACCTTGGCGGAAAGAGACCCAGTACTTC. The rearrangement links TRBV11-1 to TRBJ2-5, with D uncertain. The CDR3 runs to 14 residues. Deletions cut 4 bases from V and 3 bases from J, with 12 bases between. CDR1 and CDR2 (germline): SGHAT, FQDESV (reference sequence).

This clonotype was seen a few times. The V gene is TRBV30, the J gene TRBJ2-7; D remains ambiguous. The ends were cut back, 3 bases at V and 0 bases at J, with 3 bases in the middle. The V gene's germline CDR1 is GTSNPN and CDR2 SVGIG (reference sequence). CDR3 length: 11 residues. CDR3 sequence reads: CAWSSSYEQYF. CDR3 DNA sequence: TGTGCCTGGAGCAGCTCCTACGAGCAGTACTTC.

Turning to this clonotype: Germline is not matched at one junction end, which may reflect a read error. The V gene is TRBV2, the J gene TRBJ2-7; D is undetermined. The CDR3 sequence is 12 residues long. Germline lookup yields CDR1 SNHLY and CDR2 FYNNEI. Here the CDR3 DNA reads TGTTCCAGCAGTGAAGGTTCCTACGAGCAGTACTTC. It yields the protein CSSSEGSYEQYF. Variable domain in full (rest from reference TRBV2 and TRBJ2-7): EPEVTQTPSHQVTQMGQEVILRCVPISNHLYFYWYRQILGQKVEFLVSFYNNEISEKSEIFDDQFSVERPDGSNFTLKIRSTKLEDSAMYFCSSSEGSYEQYFGPGTRLTVT.

Concerning this clonotype itself: Compared with germline, one end of the junction differs, possibly owing to a read error. The rearrangement links TRBV12-3 or TRBV12-4 to TRBJ2-4; D perhaps matches TRBD2 (6 bases). The CDR3 loop spans 15 amino acids. The CDR3 coding sequence is TGTGCCTGCAGTTTAGCGGCCTTAGCCAAAAACATTCAGTACTTC. Its protein product is CACSLAALAKNIQYF.

Note on this clonotype: This may stem from a read error, because a much larger clone lies one nucleotide away. The V call is TRBV11-2, the J call TRBJ2-1, with D uncertain. There are 16 residues in the CDR3. Germline-derived CDR1 and CDR2 are SGHAT and FQNNGV. The CDR3: CTSSLGAKSSYNEQFF. Here the CDR3 DNA reads TGTACCAGCAGCTTAGGAGCGAAGAGCTCCTACAATGAGCAGTTCTTC.

The gene calls are TRBV24-1 and TRBJ2-7; no definite D call. V lost 4 bases to trimming and J lost 1 base, with 7 bases between them. Germline V gives CDR1 KGHDR, CDR2 SFDVKD. The CDR3 loop spans 13 amino acids. CDR3 nucleotides: TGTGCCACCAGTGACAAGGGATCCTACGAGCAGTACTTC. It translates to CATSDKGSYEQYF.

The chain uses TRBV12-3 or TRBV12-4 and TRBJ1-1, with D unclear. CDR3 length: 16 residues. The V and J ends lost 0 bases and 1 base respectively, with 12 bases between them. The CDR3 here is CASSLAQRRRNTEAFF. The CDR3 DNA follows: TGTGCCAGCAGTTTAGCACAGAGACGGCGGAACACTGAAGCTTTCTTT.

This clonotype was detected only a few times. The V gene is TRBV4-2, the J gene TRBJ1-2; D possibly corresponds to TRBD1 (5 bases). Germline CDR1 LGHNA, CDR2 YNFKEQ. Trimming pared 0 bases from V and 4 bases from J, leaving 12 bases between. This CDR3 has 15 residues. Here the CDR3 reads CASSQDPSGPYGYTF. CDR3 DNA sequence: TGTGCCAGCAGCCAAGATCCCTCGGGACCCTATGGCTACACCTTC.

Only a few counts were recorded for this clonotype. This rearrangement joins TRBV12-3 or TRBV12-4 to TRBJ2-7, with unresolved D. V shed 3 bases and J shed 0 bases, with 15 bases lying between them. The CDR3 loop spans 16 amino acids. The CDR3 loop is CASSLTDGHSSYEQYF. The CDR3 DNA follows: TGTGCCAGCAGTTTGACCGATGGGCACTCCTCCTACGAGCAGTACTTC.

J is TRBJ2-5 and V is TRBV24-1, with TRBD2 matching 7 bases. Germline assignment: CDR1 KGHDR and CDR2 SFDVKD. V lost 5 bases to trimming and J lost 7 bases; unmatched junction nucleotides: 6. CDR3 length: 13 residues. The CDR3 is CATSVPREGTQYF. Here the CDR3 DNA reads TGTGCCACCAGTGTTCCCAGGGAGGGGACCCAGTACTTC.

The J gene is TRBJ1-2, the V gene TRBV9; TRBD1 matches 11 bases. The germline V gene encodes CDR1 SGDLS and CDR2 YYNGEE. V shed 3 bases, J shed 9 bases, and the junction held 7 bases outside the gene matches. This CDR3 is built from 14 residues. CDR3 sequence reads: CASSAIGTGGRYTF. In DNA form, the CDR3 reads TGTGCCAGCAGCGCAATCGGGACAGGGGGTCGCTACACCTTC.

V is TRBV27 and J is TRBJ2-7, with D perhaps TRBD2 (5 bases). This CDR3 region has 14 residues. The germline V gene has CDR1 MNHEY and CDR2 SMNVEV (reference sequence). The V end was cut by 4 bases, the J end by 2 bases, with 12 bases between. DNA of the CDR3: TGTGCCAGCAGTTGGTCCGGGATCACCTACGAGCAGTACTTC. This translates into CASSWSGITYEQYF.

This clonotype came up many times. The chain uses TRBV12-3 or TRBV12-4 and TRBJ2-4; possibly TRBD1 for D (6 bases). The CDR3 is 16 residues long. Trimming removed 1 base from V and 1 base from J, with 11 bases in between. The CDR3 protein is CASSLEGVRAKNIQYF. Here the CDR3 DNA reads TGTGCCAGCAGTTTAGAGGGGGTTAGGGCCAAAAACATTCAGTACTTC.

This clonotype showed up just a few times. The chain couples TRBV12-3 or TRBV12-4 to TRBJ1-5; 9 bases map to TRBD1. The CDR3 consists of 14 residues. J lost 11 bases, V lost 6 bases, and 11 bases had no gene match. CDR3 sequence (DNA): TGTGCCAGCAGCCCAACAGGGGGCAGGGGGTCCCAGCATTTT. This translates into CASSPTGGRGSQHF.

CDR3 in amino acids: CATSDLGTGFRETQYF. The DNA of the CDR3 is TGTGCCACCAGTGATTTGGGTACAGGGTTTCGAGAGACCCAGTACTTC. This chain uses TRBV24-1 with TRBJ2-5; the D gene is possibly TRBD1 (6 bases). The CDR3 sequence is 16 residues long. V was pared by 0 bases and J by 4 bases, with 14 bases between. Germline V gene lookup returns CDR1 KGHDR and CDR2 SFDVKD.

This clonotype turned up a few times. The chain couples TRBV7-9 to TRBJ1-2; 7 nucleotides agree with TRBD1. The CDR3 loop spans 15 amino acids. V shed 1 base, J shed 6 bases, and the junction held 8 bases outside the gene matches. Germline CDR1 SEHNR, CDR2 FQNEAQ (reference sequence). CDR3 sequence: CASSLVARGSHGYTF. CDR3 nucleotide sequence: TGTGCCAGCAGCTTAGTTGCCAGGGGGTCGCATGGCTACACCTTC.

The V and J genes are TRBV3-1 and TRBJ2-6; possible D gene TRBD2, 6 bases. V was clipped by 1 base and J by 2 bases, with 12 bases between them. The CDR3 loop spans 17 amino acids. The germline V gene has CDR1 LGHDT and CDR2 YNNKEL (reference sequence). The CDR3 reads CASSQGWGEAGANVLTF. For the CDR3, the DNA is TGTGCCAGCAGCCAAGGTTGGGGGGAGGCTGGGGCCAACGTCCTGACTTTC.